The clone carrying this TCR beta chain was counted at least ten times. The antigen is not known. V dropped 2 bases and J dropped 0 bases, with 2 bases sitting between them. Germline CDR1 is MNHEY and CDR2 is SVGAGI. The CDR3 sequence is 13 residues long. The sample belongs to a study of T-cell reconstitution after alpha-beta-depleted transplantation in children. Unique molecular identifiers were incorporated during preparation of the TCRbeta library. TCRdb analysed the PCR reads with MiXCR anew, one entry per CDR3 protein. The sample consists of hundreds of thousands of distinct CDR3 sequences, 15% to 20% of them appearing once. Whole-study findings and limits: Some patients' high day-60 TCRbeta diversity was traced to surviving recipient T cells and thymic progenitors.

The chain recombines TRBV6-5 with TRBJ2-1; D is unresolved. The source is a male patient under 18 who had a stem cell transplant for acute lymphoblastic leukemia, so the T cells may come from the graft donor. Sequencing was performed on PBMCs, mostly from graft donor cells, taken 360 days after TCRalphabeta/CD19-depleted stem cell transplant. The CDR3 is CASSYHSYNEQFF. The CDR3 coding sequence is TGTGCCAGCAGTTACCACTCCTACAATGAGCAGTTCTTC.